Each of the 22 T cell receptor beta chains below was sequenced from the same sample in a study of T cell responses to AZD1222 COVID-19 vaccine. The repertoire was sequenced with immunoSEQ multiplex PCR; TCRdb's copy has only in-frame clones and lacks some. The sample consists of 85,000 to 90,000 clones, roughly nine tenths of them appearing once. Sample: peripheral blood, taken 28 days after the second AZD1222 dose. These receptors were taken from an adult who received the AZD1222 COVID-19 vaccine.

This rearrangement joins TRBV5-4 to TRBJ2-1; the match to TRBD1 covers 7 bases. Germline-derived CDR1 and CDR2 are SGHNT and YYREEE (reference sequence). V lost 4 bases and J lost 8; bases outside the gene matches: 15. The CDR3 has 16 residues. The CDR3 DNA sequence: TGTGCCAGCAGCCTGACGCAAGGGACAGCTCAGGATGAGCAGTTCTTC. This gives the protein CASSLTQGTAQDEQFF. Combining the CDR3 with reference TRBV5-4 and TRBJ2-1 gives the whole variable domain ETGVTQSPTHLIKTRGQQVTLRCSSQSGHNTVSWYQQALGQGPQFIFQYYREEENGRGNFPPRFSGLQFPNYSSELNVNALELDDSALYLCASSLTQGTAQDEQFFGPGTRLTVL.

The V and J genes are TRBV4-3 and TRBJ2-7; 7 bases line up with TRBD1. Per the germline V gene, CDR1 is LGHNA and CDR2 is YSLEER. The length of the CDR3 is 14 residues. V lost 4 bases and J lost 4; bases outside the gene matches: 7. CDR3 loop: CASSRRTGDYEQYF. CDR3 nucleotide sequence: TGCGCCAGCAGCCGAAGGACAGGTGATTACGAGCAGTACTTC.

This chain joins TRBV7-9 and TRBJ2-1; D gene uncertain. This CDR3 has 14 residues. The V gene's germline CDR1 is SEHNR and CDR2 FQNEAQ (reference sequence). V lost 0 bases to trimming and J lost 4 bases, with 7 bases between them. CDR3 sequence reads: CASSLAPSYNEQFF. In DNA form, the CDR3 reads TGTGCCAGCAGCTTAGCGCCATCGTACAATGAGCAGTTCTTC.

V and J are TRBV6-5 and TRBJ2-7; D unresolved. The CDR3 runs to 13 residues. V was clipped by 0 bases and J by 7 bases, with 10 bases between them. Germline-derived CDR1 and CDR2 are MNHEY and SVGAGI. CDR3 DNA sequence: TGTGCCAGCAGTTACTCGGAGTTTCAGGAGCAGTACTTC. Its protein is CASSYSEFQEQYF.

This sequence joins TRBV9 and TRBJ2-5; D perhaps matches TRBD2 (5 bases). V was trimmed by 4 bases and J by 5 bases, leaving 21 bases between them. Germline-derived CDR1 and CDR2 are SGDLS and YYNGEE. The CDR3 is 16 residues long. The CDR3 region has the DNA TGTGCCAGCAGCCCCCGGACGGGAAAAGGGTCGGAGACCCAGTACTTC. Translating gives CASSPRTGKGSETQYF.

This clone was detected once. The chain carries TRBV30 and TRBJ2-2; 7 nucleotides line up with TRBD1. Germline V gene sequence: CDR1 GTSNPN, CDR2 SVGIG (reference sequence). The V gene end was trimmed by 3 bases and the J gene end by 6 bases; junction bases not matched to a gene: 10. There are 15 residues in the CDR3. CDR3 sequence: CAWSGEGGDPGELFF. DNA of the CDR3: TGTGCCTGGAGCGGAGAAGGGGGCGATCCCGGGGAGCTGTTTTTT.

The chain joins TRBV12-5 to TRBJ2-5; maybe TRBD1 (5 bases). The CDR3 spans 15 residues. The V gene's germline CDR1 is LGHNT and CDR2 FRNRAP. Trimming removed 7 bases from V and 4 bases from J, with 19 bases in between. For the CDR3, the DNA is TGTGCTAGTGCCAACTACCTTAGGGGTGGAGAGACCCAGTACTTC. This encodes CASANYLRGGETQYF.

This sequence joins TRBV9 and TRBJ2-7, with a possible D match to TRBD1 (6 bases). Trimming pared 0 bases from V and 1 base from J, leaving 11 bases between. CDR3 size: 15 residues. Germline values: CDR1 SGDLS, CDR2 YYNGEE. CDR3 region: CASSVADSPSYEQYF. The CDR3 nucleotides are TGTGCCAGCAGCGTAGCGGACAGTCCTTCCTACGAGCAGTACTTC.

The gene calls are TRBV7-2 and TRBJ2-2, with D maybe TRBD2 (6 bases). V lost 5 bases and J lost 7, with 17 bases in between. There are 15 residues in the CDR3. Germline CDR1 reads SGHTA; CDR2 reads FQGNSA. The CDR3: CASSARGAGSGELFF. The DNA of the CDR3 is TGTGCCAGCAGCGCACGCGGGGCTGGGAGCGGGGAGCTGTTTTTT. The complete variable domain, with remaining parts taken from reference TRBV7-2 and TRBJ2-2, reads GAGVSQSPSNKVTEKGKDVELRCDPISGHTALYWYRQSLGQGLEFLIYFQGNSAPDKSGLPSDRFSAERTGGSVSTLTIQRTQQEDSAVYLCASSARGAGSGELFFGEGSRLTVL.

This sequence joins TRBV7-2 and TRBJ1-2, with D uncertain. The CDR3 is made up of 13 amino acids. Per germline, CDR1 SGHTA and CDR2 FQGNSA. V was clipped by 5 bases and J by 8 bases, with 15 bases between them. The CDR3 DNA sequence: TGTGCCAGCAGCCCAGAGCTAAGATCCGGCTACACCTTC. Its translation is CASSPELRSGYTF.

The gene calls are TRBV5-1 and TRBJ2-3; TRBD2 agrees at 11 bases. This CDR3 has 15 residues. The germline V gene has CDR1 SGHRS and CDR2 YFSETQ. After removal of 4 bases from V and 1 base from J, the junction contained 2 bases not matched to a gene. The CDR3 DNA is TGCGCCAGCAGCCGACTAGCGGGGCGCACAGATACGCAGTATTTT. Translated: CASSRLAGRTDTQYF. The whole variable domain, filled in from reference TRBV5-1 and TRBJ2-3, reads KAGVTQTPRYLIKTRGQQVTLSCSPISGHRSVSWYQQTPGQGLQFLFEYFSETQRNKGNFPGRFSGRQFSNSRSEMNVSTLELGDSALYLCASSRLAGRTDTQYFGPGTRLTVL.

The chain uses TRBV10-3 and TRBJ2-4; D remains ambiguous. V lost 0 bases, J lost 6 bases, and 12 bases lay in between. Germline CDR1 ENHRY, CDR2 SYGVKD. This CDR3 has 15 amino acids. CDR3 coding DNA: TGTGCCATCAGTGAGTCCCTTCAGGTTGGAAACATTCAGTACTTC. Translation: CAISESLQVGNIQYF.

The CDR3 protein is CASSDPRREETQYF. The CDR3 DNA reads TGTGCCAGCAGTGACCCCCGCCGGGAGGAGACCCAGTACTTC. V usage is TRBV2 and J usage is TRBJ2-5; D is perhaps TRBD2 (6 bases). The V and J ends lost 3 bases and 5 bases respectively, with 13 bases between them. The germline V gene has CDR1 SNHLY and CDR2 FYNNEI. CDR3 length: 14 residues.

The chain links TRBV3-1 (or the pseudogene TRBV3-2) to TRBJ2-1; perhaps TRBD2 as D (6 bases). CDR3 size: 15 residues. Germline loops: CDR1 LGHDT, CDR2 YNNKEL (reference sequence). The V end was cut by 1 base, the J end by 5 bases, with 12 bases between. The CDR3 is CASSQAISGDNEQFF. CDR3 sequence (DNA): TGTGCCAGCAGCCAAGCGATTTCGGGAGACAATGAGCAGTTCTTC.

About this clone itself: Other DNA sequences in this specimen translate into the identical CDR3. This chain uses TRBV6-5 with TRBJ2-5, with unresolved D. The germline V and J ends were trimmed by 2 bases and 5 bases, with 3 bases remaining between them. The CDR3 spans 11 residues. The germline V gene has CDR1 MNHEY and CDR2 SVGAGI. In DNA form, the CDR3 reads TGTGCCAGCAGTTACGGGGAGACCCAGTACTTC. Amino acids: CASSYGETQYF.

CDR3: CASRPPTGSSSPLHF. The DNA for the CDR3 is TGTGCCAGCAGGCCACCTACAGGTTCCTCTTCACCCCTCCACTTT. V is TRBV6-5 and J is TRBJ1-6; perhaps TRBD1 as D (5 bases). V lost 6 bases, J lost 9 bases, and 18 bases lay in between. This CDR3 contains 15 residues. CDR1 and CDR2 (germline): MNHEY, SVGAGI.

The table lists this clone with a few counts. The chain carries TRBV10-3 and TRBJ1-5, with D hard to call. Trimming removed 3 bases at V and 6 bases at J, with 12 bases between. Germline V lookup: CDR1 ENHRY, CDR2 SYGVKD. CDR3 size: 14 residues. CDR3 bases: TGTGCCATCAGTGATGCGGGGAAAGGTCAGCCCCAGCATTTT. This translates into CAISDAGKGQPQHF.

This rearrangement joins TRBV28 to TRBJ1-2; D not certain. This CDR3 has 15 residues. Germline CDR1 MDHEN, CDR2 SYDVKM. Trimming removed 3 bases from V and 2 bases from J, with 13 bases in between. In DNA form, the CDR3 reads TGTGCCAGCAGTTTTTTAGAGGATTACAACTATGGCTACACCTTC. Encoded protein: CASSFLEDYNYGYTF.

CDR3 amino acids: CASSGRQGPGAQYF. CDR3 DNA sequence: TGTGCCAGCAGTGGTAGGCAGGGGCCGGGGGCCCAGTACTTC. This rearrangement joins TRBV2 to TRBJ2-5; D is perhaps TRBD1 or TRBD2 (6 bases each). Germline V CDR1 and CDR2: SNHLY, FYNNEI. This CDR3 contains 14 residues. Trimming removed 4 bases from V and 9 bases from J, with 18 bases in between.

A single count supports this clone. CDR3 coding DNA: TGTGCCAGCAGCTTAGTTTTTCGGCTAGCGGGGAACAATGAGCAGTTCTTC. Protein product: CASSLVFRLAGNNEQFF. The rearrangement uses TRBV7-9 and TRBJ2-1, with 9 bases fitting TRBD2. The junction had 9 bases not matched to a gene; V was cut back by 1 base and J by 5 bases. The CDR3 spans 17 residues. From germline, CDR1 is SEHNR and CDR2 FQNEAQ (reference sequence).

The V and J genes are TRBV5-1 and TRBJ1-3; tentative D call: TRBD1 (6 bases). Germline loops: CDR1 SGHRS, CDR2 YFSETQ. There are 16 residues in the CDR3. V lost 4 bases and J 0 bases, leaving 14 bases between the germline ends. The DNA for the CDR3 is TGCGCCAGCAGCCCGGACAGCGTCATCTCTGGAAACACCATATATTTT. Translating it yields CASSPDSVISGNTIYF. The variable domain in full, with the rest retrieved from reference TRBV5-1 and TRBJ1-3, is KAGVTQTPRYLIKTRGQQVTLSCSPISGHRSVSWYQQTPGQGLQFLFEYFSETQRNKGNFPGRFSGRQFSNSRSEMNVSTLELGDSALYLCASSPDSVISGNTIYFGEGSWLTVV.

The chain joins TRBV9 to TRBJ1-5; D unresolved. V dropped 3 bases and J dropped 1 base, with 11 bases sitting between them. The CDR3 contains 15 residues. Looked up from germline, CDR1 is SGDLS and CDR2 is YYNGEE. The CDR3 region is CASSALPDSNQPQHF. CDR3 DNA sequence: TGTGCCAGCAGCGCCCTACCGGACAGCAATCAGCCCCAGCATTTT.